This T cell receptor beta chain was captured by sequencing in a study of control samples from healthy donors and cancer patients. TCRdb's table, derived via immunoSEQ multiplex PCR, lists solely in-frame clones and lacks some. The sample shows some 150,000 clones, 93% of them seen only once. The CDR3 totals 12 residues. V was pared by 7 bases and J by 7 bases, with 11 bases between. This TCR came from a man aged 50-60 years in good health. Sequencing was carried out using blood. The rearrangement joins TRBV12-3 or TRBV12-4 to TRBJ2-1, with a weak D call TRBD1 (6 bases). CDR3 amino acids: CASTMRGNEQFF. The CDR3 DNA reads as TGTGCCAGCACCATGAGGGGGAATGAGCAGTTCTTC.